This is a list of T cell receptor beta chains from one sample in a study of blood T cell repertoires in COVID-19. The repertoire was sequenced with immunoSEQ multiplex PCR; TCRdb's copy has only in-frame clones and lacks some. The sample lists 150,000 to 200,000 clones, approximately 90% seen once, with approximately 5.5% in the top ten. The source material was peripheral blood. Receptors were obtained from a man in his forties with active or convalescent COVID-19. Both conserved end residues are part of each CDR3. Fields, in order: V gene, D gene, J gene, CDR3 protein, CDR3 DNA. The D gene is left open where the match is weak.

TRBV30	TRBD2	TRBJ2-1	CAFRSASGTGEQFF	TGTGCCTTCCGATCGGCTAGCGGGACGGGTGAGCAGTTCTTC
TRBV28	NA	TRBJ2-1	CASTPGGSVNEQFF	TGTGCCAGCACCCCGGGCGGGTCAGTCAATGAGCAGTTCTTC
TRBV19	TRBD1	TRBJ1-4	CASSRDRGTSEKLFF	TGTGCCAGTAGTCGGGACAGGGGAACAAGTGAAAAACTGTTTTTT
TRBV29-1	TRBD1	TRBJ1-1	CSVRDGGTGDTEAFF	TGCAGCGTCCGAGACGGGGGGACAGGGGACACTGAAGCTTTCTTT
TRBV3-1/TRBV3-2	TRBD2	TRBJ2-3	CASSQEPSGVTDTQYF	TGTGCCAGCAGCCAAGAGCCTAGCGGGGTTACAGATACGCAGTATTTT
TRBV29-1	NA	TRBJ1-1	CSYSRGSTFF	TGCAGTTACTCTCGGGGGTCCACTTTCTTT
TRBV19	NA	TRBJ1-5	CASSIKTIANQPQHF	TGTGCCAGTAGTATTAAAACGATAGCGAATCAGCCCCAGCATTTT
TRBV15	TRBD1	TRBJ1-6	CATSREDREINSPLHF	TGTGCCACCAGCAGAGAAGACAGGGAAATTAATTCACCCCTCCACTTT
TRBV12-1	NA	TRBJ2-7	CANKSGTSGYEQYF	TGTGCCAACAAATCGGGGACTAGCGGCTACGAGCAGTACTTC
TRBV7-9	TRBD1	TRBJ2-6	CASSLGAGGSSGANVLTF	TGTGCCAGCAGCTTAGGGGCAGGGGGAAGCTCTGGGGCCAACGTCCTGACTTTC
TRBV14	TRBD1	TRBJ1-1	CASSQFRDSRRTEAFF	TGTGCCAGCAGCCAGTTCCGGGACAGCAGACGGACTGAAGCTTTCTTT
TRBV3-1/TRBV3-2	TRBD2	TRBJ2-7	CASSQLSLTSPNEQYF	TGTGCCAGCAGCCAACTTTCCCTGACTAGCCCGAACGAGCAGTACTTC
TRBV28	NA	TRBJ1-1	CASSPAGLKAEAFF	TGTGCCAGCAGTCCGGCCGGGTTAAAGGCTGAAGCTTTCTTT
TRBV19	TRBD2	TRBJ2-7	CASSTRKTSGINGSSYEQYF	TGTGCCAGTAGTACAAGAAAGACTAGCGGTATTAACGGCTCCTCCTACGAGCAGTACTTC
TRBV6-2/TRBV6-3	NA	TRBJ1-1	CASSYSLGRGGNTEAFF	TGTGCCAGCAGTTACTCGCTGGGTCGGGGAGGGAACACTGAAGCTTTCTTT
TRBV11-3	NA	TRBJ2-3	CASSFRGGTDTQYF	TGTGCCAGCAGCTTCCGCGGGGGCACAGATACGCAGTATTTT
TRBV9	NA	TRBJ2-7	CASSVDLSAGEQYF	TGTGCCAGCAGCGTAGATTTGAGCGCCGGTGAGCAGTACTTC
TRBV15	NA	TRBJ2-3	CATSPRERGTDTQYF	TGTGCCACCAGCCCTCGGGAGCGGGGCACAGATACGCAGTATTTT
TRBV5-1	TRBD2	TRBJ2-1	CASSSQAGDGGSYNEQFF	TGCGCCAGCAGCTCCCAAGCGGGAGATGGGGGCTCCTACAATGAGCAGTTCTTC